The sequence of this TCR beta chain was determined in a study of control samples from healthy donors and cancer patients. Libraries were prepared by immunoSEQ multiplex PCR; TCRdb keeps only in-frame clonotypes and omits some of them. The repertoire has some 65,000 clones, 84% of them found once; the top ten carry approximately 2.9%. The sample was PBMCs. The receptor was isolated from a woman in her 50s with lung cancer.

The CDR3 DNA is TGTGCCAGCTTGCCTGCACTCTCTGGGGCCAACGTCCTGACTTTC. Protein product: CASLPALSGANVLTF. V usage is TRBV18 and J usage is TRBJ2-6; D is ambiguous. Germline V lookup: CDR1 KGHSH, CDR2 LQKENI. CDR3 length equals 15 residues. Trimming left V 7 bases short and J 0 bases short, with 10 bases between.